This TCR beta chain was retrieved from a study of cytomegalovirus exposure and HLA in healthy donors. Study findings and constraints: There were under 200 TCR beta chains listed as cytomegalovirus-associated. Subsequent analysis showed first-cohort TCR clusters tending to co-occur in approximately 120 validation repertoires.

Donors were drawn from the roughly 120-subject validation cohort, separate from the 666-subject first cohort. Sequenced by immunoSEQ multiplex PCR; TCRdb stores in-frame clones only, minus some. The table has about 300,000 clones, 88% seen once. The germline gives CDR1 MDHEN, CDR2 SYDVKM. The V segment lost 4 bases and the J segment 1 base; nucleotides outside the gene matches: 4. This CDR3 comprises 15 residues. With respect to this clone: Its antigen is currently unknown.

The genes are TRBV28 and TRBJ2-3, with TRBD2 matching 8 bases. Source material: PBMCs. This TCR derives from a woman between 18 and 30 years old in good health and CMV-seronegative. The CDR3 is CASSSSAGGTDTQYF. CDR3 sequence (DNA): TGTGCCAGCAGTTCGTCAGCGGGAGGCACAGATACGCAGTATTTT.